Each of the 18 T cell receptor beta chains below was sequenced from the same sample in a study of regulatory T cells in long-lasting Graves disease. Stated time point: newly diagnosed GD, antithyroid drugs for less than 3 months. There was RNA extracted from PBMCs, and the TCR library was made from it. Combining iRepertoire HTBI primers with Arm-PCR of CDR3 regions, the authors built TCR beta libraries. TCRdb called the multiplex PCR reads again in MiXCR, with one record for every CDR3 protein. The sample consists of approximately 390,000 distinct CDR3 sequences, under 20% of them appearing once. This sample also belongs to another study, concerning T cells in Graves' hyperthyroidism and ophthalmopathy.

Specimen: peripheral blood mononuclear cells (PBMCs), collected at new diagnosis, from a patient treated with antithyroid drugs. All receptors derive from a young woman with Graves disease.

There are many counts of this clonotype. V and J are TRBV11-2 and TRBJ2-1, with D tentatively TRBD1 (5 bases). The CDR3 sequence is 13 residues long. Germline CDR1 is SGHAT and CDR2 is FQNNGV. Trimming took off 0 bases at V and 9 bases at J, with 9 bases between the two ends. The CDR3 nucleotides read TGTGCCAGCAGCTTAGAGGGGCTCGGTGAGCAGTTCTTC. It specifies CASSLEGLGEQFF.

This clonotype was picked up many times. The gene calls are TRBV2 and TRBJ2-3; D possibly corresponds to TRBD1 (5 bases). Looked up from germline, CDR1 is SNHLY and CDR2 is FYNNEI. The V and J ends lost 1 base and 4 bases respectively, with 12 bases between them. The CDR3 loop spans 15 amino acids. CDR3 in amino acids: CASSEGTNLADTQYF. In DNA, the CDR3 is TGTGCCAGCAGTGAAGGGACAAACCTTGCAGATACGCAGTATTTT. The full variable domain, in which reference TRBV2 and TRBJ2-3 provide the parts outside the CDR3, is EPEVTQTPSHQVTQMGQEVILRCVPISNHLYFYWYRQILGQKVEFLVSFYNNEISEKSEIFDDQFSVERPDGSNFTLKIRSTKLEDSAMYFCASSEGTNLADTQYFGPGTRLTVL.

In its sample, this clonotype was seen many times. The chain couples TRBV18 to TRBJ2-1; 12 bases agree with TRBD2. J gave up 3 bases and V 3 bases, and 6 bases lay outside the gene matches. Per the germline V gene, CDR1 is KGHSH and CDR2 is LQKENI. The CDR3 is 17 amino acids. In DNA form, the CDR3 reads TGTGCCAGCTCACCCCCAGGACTAGCGGGGAACTACAATGAGCAGTTCTTC. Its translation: CASSPPGLAGNYNEQFF.

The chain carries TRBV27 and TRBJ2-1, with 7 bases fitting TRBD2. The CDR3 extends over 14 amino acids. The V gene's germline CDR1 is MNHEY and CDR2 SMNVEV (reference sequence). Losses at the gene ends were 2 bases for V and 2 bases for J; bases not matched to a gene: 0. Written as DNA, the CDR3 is TGTGCCAGCAGTTTAGGACTAGCCTACAATGAGCAGTTCTTC. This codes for CASSLGLAYNEQFF.

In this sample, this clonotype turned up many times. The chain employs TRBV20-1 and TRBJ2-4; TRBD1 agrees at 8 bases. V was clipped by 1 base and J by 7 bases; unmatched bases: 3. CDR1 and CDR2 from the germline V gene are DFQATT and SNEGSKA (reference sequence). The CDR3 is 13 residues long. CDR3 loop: CSARVTGANIQYF. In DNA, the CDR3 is TGCAGTGCTAGAGTGACAGGGGCGAACATTCAGTACTTC.

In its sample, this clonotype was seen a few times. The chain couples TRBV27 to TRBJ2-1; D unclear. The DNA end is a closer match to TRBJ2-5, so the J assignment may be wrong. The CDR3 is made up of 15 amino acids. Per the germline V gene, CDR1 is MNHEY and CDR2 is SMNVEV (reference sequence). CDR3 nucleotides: TGTGCCAGCAGTTTCCTCCCAGCTGTGGGAGAGACCCAGTACTTC. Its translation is CASSFLPAVGETQYF.

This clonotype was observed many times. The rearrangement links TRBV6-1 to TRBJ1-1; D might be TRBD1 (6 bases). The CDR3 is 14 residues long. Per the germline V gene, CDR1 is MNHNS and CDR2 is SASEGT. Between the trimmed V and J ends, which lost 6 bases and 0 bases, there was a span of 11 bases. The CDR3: CASRRDILNTEAFF. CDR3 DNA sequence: TGTGCCAGCAGACGGGACATCTTGAACACTGAAGCTTTCTTT.

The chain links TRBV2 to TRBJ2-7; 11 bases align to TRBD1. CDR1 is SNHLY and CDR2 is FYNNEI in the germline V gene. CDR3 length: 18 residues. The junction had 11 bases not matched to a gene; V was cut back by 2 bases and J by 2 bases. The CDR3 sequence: CASSEFSRRTGGTYEQYF. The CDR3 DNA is TGTGCCAGCAGTGAATTTTCGAGGCGGACAGGGGGCACCTACGAGCAGTACTTC.

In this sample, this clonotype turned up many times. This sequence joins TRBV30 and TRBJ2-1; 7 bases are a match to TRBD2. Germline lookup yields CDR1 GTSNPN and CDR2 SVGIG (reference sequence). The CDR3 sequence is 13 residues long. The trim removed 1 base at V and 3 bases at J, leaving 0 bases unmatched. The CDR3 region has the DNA TGTGCCTGGAGTGGGGAGGGCTACAATGAGCAGTTCTTC. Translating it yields CAWSGEGYNEQFF.

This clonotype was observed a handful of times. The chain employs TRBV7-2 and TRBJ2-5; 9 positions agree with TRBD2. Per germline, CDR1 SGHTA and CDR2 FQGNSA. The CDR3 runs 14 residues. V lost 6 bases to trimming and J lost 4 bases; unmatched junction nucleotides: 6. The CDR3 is CASRAGGQGETQYF. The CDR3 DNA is TGTGCCAGCAGGGCGGGGGGGCAGGGAGAGACCCAGTACTTC.

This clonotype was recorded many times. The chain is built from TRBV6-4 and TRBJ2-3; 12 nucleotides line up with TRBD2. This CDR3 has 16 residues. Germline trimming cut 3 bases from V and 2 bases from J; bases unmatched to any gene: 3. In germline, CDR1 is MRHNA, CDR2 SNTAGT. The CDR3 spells CASSERTSGDTDTQYF. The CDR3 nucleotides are TGTGCCAGCAGTGAACGGACTAGCGGGGACACAGATACGCAGTATTTT.

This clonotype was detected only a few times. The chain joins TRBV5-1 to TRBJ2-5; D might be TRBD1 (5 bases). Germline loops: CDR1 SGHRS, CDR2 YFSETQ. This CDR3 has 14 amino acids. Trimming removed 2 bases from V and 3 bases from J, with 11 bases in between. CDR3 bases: TGCGCCAGCAGCTTAAGGGGATCAGAAGAGACCCAGTACTTC. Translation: CASSLRGSEETQYF. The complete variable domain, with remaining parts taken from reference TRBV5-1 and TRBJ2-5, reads KAGVTQTPRYLIKTRGQQVTLSCSPISGHRSVSWYQQTPGQGLQFLFEYFSETQRNKGNFPGRFSGRQFSNSRSEMNVSTLELGDSALYLCASSLRGSEETQYFGPGTRLLVL.

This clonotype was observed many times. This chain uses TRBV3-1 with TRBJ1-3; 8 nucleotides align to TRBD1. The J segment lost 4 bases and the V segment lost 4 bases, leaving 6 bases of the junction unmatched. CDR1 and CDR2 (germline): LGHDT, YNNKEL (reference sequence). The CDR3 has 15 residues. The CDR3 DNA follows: TGTGCCAGCAGCCTCCAGACAGGGGCGGGAAACACCATATATTTT. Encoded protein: CASSLQTGAGNTIYF.

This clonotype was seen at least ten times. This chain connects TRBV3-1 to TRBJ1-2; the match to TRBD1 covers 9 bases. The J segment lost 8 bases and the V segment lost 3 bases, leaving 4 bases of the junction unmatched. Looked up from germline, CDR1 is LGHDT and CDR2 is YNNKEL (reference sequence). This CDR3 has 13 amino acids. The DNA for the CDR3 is TGTGCCAGCAGCCACCGGACAGGGGACGGCTACACCTTC. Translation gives CASSHRTGDGYTF.

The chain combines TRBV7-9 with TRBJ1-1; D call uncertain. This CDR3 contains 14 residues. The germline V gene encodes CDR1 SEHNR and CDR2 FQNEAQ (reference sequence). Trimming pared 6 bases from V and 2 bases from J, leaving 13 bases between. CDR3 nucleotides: TGTGCCAGCAGTCCTTTGCCAGACAACACTGAAGCTTTCTTT. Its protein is CASSPLPDNTEAFF.

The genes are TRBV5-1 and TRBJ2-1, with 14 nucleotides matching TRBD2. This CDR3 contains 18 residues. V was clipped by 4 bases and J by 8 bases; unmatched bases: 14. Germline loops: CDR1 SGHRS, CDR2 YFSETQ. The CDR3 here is CASSSQGTSGRLIDEQFF. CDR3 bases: TGCGCCAGCAGCAGCCAAGGGACTAGCGGGAGATTAATCGATGAGCAGTTCTTC.

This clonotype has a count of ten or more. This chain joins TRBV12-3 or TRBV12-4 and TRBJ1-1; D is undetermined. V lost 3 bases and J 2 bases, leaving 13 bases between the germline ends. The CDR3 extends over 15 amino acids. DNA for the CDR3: TGTGCCAGCAGTTTCCGCAGCCCGGGAAACACTGAAGCTTTCTTT. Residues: CASSFRSPGNTEAFF.

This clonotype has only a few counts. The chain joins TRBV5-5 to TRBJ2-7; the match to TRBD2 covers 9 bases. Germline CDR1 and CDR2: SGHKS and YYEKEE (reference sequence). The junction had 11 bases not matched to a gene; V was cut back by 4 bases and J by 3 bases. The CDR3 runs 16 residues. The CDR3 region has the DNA TGTGCCAGCAGCGAAGAGGGACTAGCCATGGTCTACGAGCAGTACTTC. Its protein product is CASSEEGLAMVYEQYF.